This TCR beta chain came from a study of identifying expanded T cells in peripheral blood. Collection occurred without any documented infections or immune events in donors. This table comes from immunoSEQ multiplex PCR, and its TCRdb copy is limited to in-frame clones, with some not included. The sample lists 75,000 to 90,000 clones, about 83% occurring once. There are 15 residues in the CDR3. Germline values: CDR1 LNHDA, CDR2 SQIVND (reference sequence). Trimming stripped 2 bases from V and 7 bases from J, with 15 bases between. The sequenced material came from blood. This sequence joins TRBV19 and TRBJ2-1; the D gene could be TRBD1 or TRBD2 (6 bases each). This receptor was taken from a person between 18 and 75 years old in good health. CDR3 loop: CASSISGAPRNEQFF. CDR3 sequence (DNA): TGTGCCAGTAGTATATCGGGGGCCCCACGAAATGAGCAGTTCTTC.